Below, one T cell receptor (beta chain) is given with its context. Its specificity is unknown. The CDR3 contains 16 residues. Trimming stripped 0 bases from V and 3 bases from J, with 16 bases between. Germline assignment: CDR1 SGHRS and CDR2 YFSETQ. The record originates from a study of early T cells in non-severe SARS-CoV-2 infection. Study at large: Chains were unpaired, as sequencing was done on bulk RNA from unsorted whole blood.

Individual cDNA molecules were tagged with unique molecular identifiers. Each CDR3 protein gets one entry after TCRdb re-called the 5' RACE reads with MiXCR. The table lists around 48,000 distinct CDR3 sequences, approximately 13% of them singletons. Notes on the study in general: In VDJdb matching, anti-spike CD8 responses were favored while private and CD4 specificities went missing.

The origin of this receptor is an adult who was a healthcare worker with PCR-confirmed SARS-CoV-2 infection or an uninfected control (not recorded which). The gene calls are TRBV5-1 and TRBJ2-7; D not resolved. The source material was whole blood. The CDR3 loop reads CASSLALAENDYEQYF. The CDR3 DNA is TGCGCCAGCAGCTTGGCCCTGGCTGAAAACGACTACGAGCAGTACTTC.